The rows below give T cell receptor beta chains drawn from one sample of a study of shared clonotypes between healthy human individuals. The data were produced by immunoSEQ multiplex PCR, yet TCRdb's version contains in-frame clones alone and is incomplete. The sample has fewer than 850,000 clones; about 97% are singletons. Sequencing was done on a sample of naive CD8+ T cells sorted from blood. These receptors were obtained from a man aged 25 to 40 in good health. Each CDR3 is given with its conserved first and last residue. The order of the fields is clone size, D gene, J gene, V gene, CDR3 DNA, CDR3 protein. A D gene is named only where the DNA matches it firmly. Not all rows give a size; the values are once, few, many and, for expanded clones, a class.

few	.	TRBJ1-1	TRBV30	TGTGCCTGCAAGCCCTTGGCCATGAACACTGAAGCTTTCTTT	CACKPLAMNTEAFF
once	.	TRBJ2-7	TRBV29-1	TGCAGCGTTGAACAGGACGGGTACGAGCAGTACTTC	CSVEQDGYEQYF
.	.	TRBJ1-3	TRBV2	TGTGCCAGCAACTCTGGCTCTGGAAACACCATATATTTT	CASNSGSGNTIYF
.	.	TRBJ2-3	TRBV10-2	TGCGCCAGCAGGGGTTTCGTCATCGGGGAAGATACGCAGTATTTT	CASRGFVIGEDTQYF
.	.	TRBJ2-7	TRBV27	TGTGCCAGCGGGTTAGCCTCCTACTACGAGCAGTACTTC	CASGLASYYEQYF
.	.	TRBJ2-1	TRBV5-8	TGTGCCAGTCTGGTGGAAGGGGGTCTCTACAATGAGCAGTTCTTC	CASLVEGGLYNEQFF
.	.	TRBJ2-1	TRBV6-5	TGTGCCAGCAGCGAAGGTAGCAGGACTTTCTTC	CASSEGSRTFF
.	.	TRBJ2-3	TRBV14	TGTGCCAGCAGCCGATACCCAGATACGCAGTATTTT	CASSRYPDTQYF
once	.	TRBJ2-2	TRBV4-3	TGCGCCAGCAGCCAAGACGAGCTCGAGACCGGGGAGCTGTTTTTT	CASSQDELETGELFF
.	.	TRBJ1-3	TRBV7-2	TGTGCCAGCAGCTTAGCGTTAGGGGGCTCTGGAAACACCATATATTTT	CASSLALGGSGNTIYF
.	TRBD1	TRBJ2-7	TRBV5-1	TGCGCCAGCAGCCTACGCCGGGACAGCCACGAGCAGTACTTC	CASSLRRDSHEQYF
.	.	TRBJ1-4	TRBV7-2	TGTGCCAGCAGCTTAGCGGGTCGATTACTTCATGAAAAACTGTTTTTT	CASSLAGRLLHEKLFF
once	.	TRBJ1-1	TRBV27	TGTGCCAGCTCCTGGGGATCGAGGGGAACTGAAGCTTTCTTT	CASSWGSRGTEAFF
.	.	TRBJ2-7	TRBV9	TGTGCCAGCAGCGTCGGGGGCCCGGGCTACGAGCAGTACTTC	CASSVGGPGYEQYF
.	TRBD1	TRBJ2-2	TRBV5-4	TGTGCCAGCAGCTGGGAGCCGGGACAGGGGCTCACCGGGGAGCTGTTTTTT	CASSWEPGQGLTGELFF
once	.	TRBJ1-4	TRBV20-1	TGCAGTCTGGGAGGACTGTTTTTT	CSLGGLFF
.	TRBD1	TRBJ1-4	TRBV5-1	TGCGCCAGCAGAAACACAGACAGGGGGGACGAAAAACTGTTTTTT	CASRNTDRGDEKLFF
.	.	TRBJ2-3	TRBV27	TGTGCCATCCTGTGGCCAGATACGCAGTATTTT	CAILWPDTQYF
.	.	TRBJ2-1	TRBV14	TGTGCCAGCAGCCAATATTCCGGCCATAACTCCTACAATGAGCAGTTCTTC	CASSQYSGHNSYNEQFF
.	.	TRBJ2-5	TRBV25-1	TGTGCCAGCAGTGAAAGGTCGGCAGGGGAAGAGACCCAGTACTTC	CASSERSAGEETQYF
.	.	TRBJ2-5	TRBV27	TGTGCCAGCAGACCTGAGCTAGCGGAGACCCAGTACTTC	CASRPELAETQYF
.	.	TRBJ1-1	TRBV19	TGTGCCAGTAGTATCCTGGGGGGGAACACTGAAGCTTTCTTT	CASSILGGNTEAFF
.	.	TRBJ2-7	TRBV27	TGTGCCAGCAGTTTACAGGTTGGGGCGGCATACGAGCAGTACTTC	CASSLQVGAAYEQYF
.	.	TRBJ2-1	TRBV6-1	TGTGCCAGCAGTGACCTATTCTACAATGAGCAGTTCTTC	CASSDLFYNEQFF
.	TRBD1	TRBJ2-7	TRBV28	TGTGCCAGCAGTCCCCTCGAGAGGGGGCTAAAGAACGAGCAGTACTTC	CASSPLERGLKNEQYF
.	.	TRBJ1-1	TRBV5-3	TGTGCCAGAAGCTTTTGGGGCGGGACACAGGGTTGTTTCACTGAAGCTTTCTTT	CARSFWGGTQGCFTEAFF
.	.	TRBJ1-1	TRBV4-1	TGCGCCAGCAGCCATCATGATAACACTGAAGCTTTCTTT	CASSHHDNTEAFF
.	TRBD1	TRBJ2-7	TRBV11-2	TGTGCCAGCAGCTTCCAACTCACAGGGGACTCCTACGAGCAGTACTTC	CASSFQLTGDSYEQYF
.	TRBD2	TRBJ2-3	TRBV28	TGTGCCAGCAGTTTTTCACTAGCGGGAGTAGAAGTGGTCGTTAGCACAGATACGCAGTATTTT	CASSFSLAGVEVVVSTDTQYF
.	.	TRBJ2-3	TRBV7-9	TGTGCCAGCAGAGTGCCACTTCCTCACACAGATACGCAGTATTTT	CASRVPLPHTDTQYF
.	TRBD1	TRBJ2-1	TRBV6-1	TGTGCCAGCAGTGAATCGGCTTACAGGGGAAGAGCCTACAATGAGCAGTTCTTC	CASSESAYRGRAYNEQFF
.	TRBD2	TRBJ2-5	TRBV7-2	TGTGCCAGCAGCCCACCGGAAACAAGACTAGCGGGAGGGCGGGAGACCCAGTACTTC	CASSPPETRLAGGRETQYF
few	.	TRBJ1-2	TRBV5-4	TGTGCCAGCAGCTTGAGGGGCACCTATGGCTACACCTTC	CASSLRGTYGYTF